This T cell receptor (beta chain) was observed in a study of post-analysis software for immune sequencing data. Across the study: Patients with relapsing-remitting, secondary progressive and progressive-relapsing multiple sclerosis courses were all represented.

The length of the CDR3 is 15 residues. Germline V gene lookup returns CDR1 DFQATT and CDR2 SNEGSKA (reference sequence). With regard to this clonotype: Antigen unknown.

Prepared libraries of TCR beta cDNA carried unique molecular identifiers. The source material, 1 to 10 million T cells, gave rise to 510,000 or so cDNA molecules. TCRdb ran MiXCR on the PCR reads and lists one entry per CDR3 protein. The sample has roughly 730,000 distinct CDR3 sequences; less than 35% are singletons. Study conclusions and caveats: Patients carried a few TRBV segments more frequently than controls did, and TRBV5-6, TRBV5-1 and TRBV20-1 were among them. Controls had significantly higher normalized Chao1 diversity than multiple sclerosis patients. The authors found that F measure strongly co-clustered same-batch samples.

This rearrangement joins TRBV20-1 to TRBJ2-5; 8 bases match TRBD2. The DNA end is more similar to TRBJ2-7, so the J call may be wrong. The clonotype originates from a girl aged 5 to 17 with multiple sclerosis. The sequenced sample consisted of blood. Here the CDR3 reads CSATSLERELDEQYF. The CDR3 region has the DNA TGCAGTGCTACCAGCCTTGAGCGGGAGCTCGACGAGCAGTACTTC.